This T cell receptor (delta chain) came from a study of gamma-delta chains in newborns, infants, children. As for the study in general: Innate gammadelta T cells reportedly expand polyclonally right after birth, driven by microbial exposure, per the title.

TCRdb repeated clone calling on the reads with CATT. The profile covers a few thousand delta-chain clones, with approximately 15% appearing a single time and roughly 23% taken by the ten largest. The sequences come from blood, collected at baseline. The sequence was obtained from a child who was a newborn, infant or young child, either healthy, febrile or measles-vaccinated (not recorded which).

This chain's CDR3 is CALGDPLPTGGFPRYTDKLIF. The DNA of the CDR3 is TGTGCTCTTGGGGACCCCTTGCCTACTGGGGGTTTCCCGAGATACACCGATAAACTCATCTTT. The gene calls are TRDV1 and TRDJ1; TRDD3 matches 8 bases. Per the germline V gene, CDR1 is TSWWSYY and CDR2 is QGS. V was clipped by 3 bases and J by 0 bases; unmatched bases: 21. The CDR3 extends over 21 amino acids.